This entry concerns a single TCR beta chain. Its antigen is still unknown. This entry comes from a study of blood T cells in healthy people across ages. This CDR3 comprises 14 residues. The germline V gene has CDR1 MNHEY and CDR2 SVGAGI. Between the trimmed V and J ends, which lost 6 bases and 1 base, there was a span of 10 bases. Sample-barcoded 5' priming and a J-beta primer mix drove a second PCR of about 6 to 12 cycles. Carrying 12 random nucleotides, a template-switch adaptor labeled each individual cDNA molecule. TCRdb re-called the 5' RACE reads through MiXCR, storing one row per CDR3 protein. The sample holds over 1.5 million distinct CDR3 sequences, 40% to 55% seen once. The study, taken as a whole, reports: Significant beta diversity loss was already apparent by age about 39, declining roughly linearly. A greater number of naive CD4+ cells and higher diversity distinguished long-lived donors from aged donors.

This TCR came from a woman aged 35 to 49 in good health. Specimen: blood. The J gene is TRBJ2-4, the V gene TRBV6-5; D not certain. The CDR3 DNA reads TGTGCCAGCAGCCCTCGAGAGGCCAAAAACATTCAGTACTTC. Translating gives CASSPREAKNIQYF.